This T cell receptor (beta chain) comes out of a study of T cell clonality in common variable immunodeficiency. Libraries were prepared by immunoSEQ multiplex PCR; TCRdb keeps only in-frame clonotypes and omits some of them. The sample yields some 53,000 clones, without any singletons. The sample holds many counts of this clone. Read coverage stops 3 residues before the CDR3 terminus; the germline J gene supplies the remainder. Most patients and controls had Caucasian heritage. The CDR3 spans 15 residues. Trimming at V came to 0 bases and at J to 9 bases, leaving 7 bases not matched to a gene. V usage is TRBV23-1 and J usage is TRBJ2-1; 8 positions match TRBD2. TRBV23-1 is identified as an open reading frame with a role that is uncertain. The TCR sequence derives from a person aged 18 to 70 in good health. The sample taken for sequencing was peripheral blood mononuclear cells. This CDR3 reads CASSQSLAREVEQFF. The CDR3 DNA, read in part, is TGCGCCAGCAGTCAATCACTAGCGCGGGAGGTTGAG.